The entry below describes one T cell receptor (beta chain). This clone has a single count. Its antigen target is currently unknown. No per-base quality is available; no much larger clone lies one base away. The record originates from a study of shared clonotypes between healthy human individuals (dated by TCRdb to 2019 to 2021). For context, the study as a whole: The cohort included three men and a couple of women between 18 and 49 years of age. Libraries were prepared and TCR repertoires were sequenced by different laboratories using diverse techniques, in order to increase sequencing depth and limit assay-specific biases. To estimate repertoire size and how much clonotype sharing occurs between individuals, the study deeply sequenced the blood TCR repertoires of several healthy adults. Per donor, three plates each were used for CD4 naive and CD4 memory, two for CD8 naive, and one for CD8 memory. Between about 0.85 and 10 billion PBMCs per donor were obtained by leukapheresis. The research as a whole found: Clonotypes shared by all four sorted-subset donors showed higher generation probabilities than non-shared clonotypes. Naive subsets generally had larger estimated clonotype richness than memory subsets. Sharing across a few donors was observed for around 5% of naive CD4, over 3% of naive CD8, 2% to 2.5% of memory CD4, and around 0.4% of memory CD8 clonotypes. Incomplete sequencing was indicated by rarefaction of sorted-subset datasets, despite the large sequencing depth. Because the study included only a small number of donors, the genetic and exposure-history diversity represented was limited. Pairwise subsampling indicated that sequencing depth was expected to affect the degree of clonotype sharing among donors. Sampling was restricted to blood, and TCR repertoires in tissues likely differ from the TCR repertoires found in blood.

Using the deep immunoSEQ assay, multiplex PCR amplified TCR CDR3 regions from genomic DNA. Extracted genomic DNA from each cell subset was spread evenly across all wells of several immunoSEQ 96-well plates, with each plate serving as a replicate. For sorted subsets, around 0.2 ug of genomic DNA, equivalent to around 29,000 T cell genomes, went into each replicate PCR. Purified libraries were quantified with a Qubit 3.0 fluorometer, sized on a Bioanalyzer 2100, and re-quantified with the KAPA Library Quantification kit. Every immunoSEQ 96-well plate was sequenced on a dedicated single-read 150-cycle Illumina NextSeq 550 flow cell. The authors' analysis ran thus. Because the immunoSEQ output held only junctional sequences and lacked quality scores, the filtering could not match the filtering applied to full-length reads. To assign V/J genes and CDR3, sequences were annotated using PyIR, a Python wrapper for IgBLAST v1.9, with IMGT germline references. Reads with weak V/J assignments (E-value above 1e-6), missing CDR3, stop codons, out-of-frame junctions, or ambiguous translated residues were removed. V3J clonotypes were defined by identical inferred V gene, J gene, and CDR3 amino acid sequence. Percentage overlap between repertoires was computed as shared unique clonotypes divided by the size of the smaller repertoire. Richness of each repertoire was evaluated using RTK rarefaction, the Chao1 estimator, and Recon v2.1 estimates of unobserved clonotypes. OLGA was used to compute generation probabilities for all TCRbeta clonotypes that the gDNA method yielded from a few donors. TCRdb took this table from immuneACCESS and kept in-frame rearrangements with V and J called. Such tables lack part of the clones; where checked against another copy, unresolved V genes explain under half of the gap, and the rest is unexplained. The V and J calls and the clone size are those of that table, but D and trimming were determined from the DNA. Counted in this sample were millions of clones; 80% to 95% of them appeared once. Together, the top ten hold about 0.39% of the sample.

V gives up 6 bases and J gives up 3 bases, and the segment between their germline ends measures 17 bases. CDR1 and CDR2 (MNHEY, SMNVEV) derive from the germline V gene (reference sequence). The CDR3 runs 16 residues from the cysteine to the phenylalanine. CDR3 DNA is the only sequence kept; it has 48 bases, read in frame from the first base. Healthy HIV-negative adults with no recently reported acute infections or vaccinations were included as donors. All donors were Caucasian adults living in Nashville, Tennessee, USA. CD4+ T cells were enriched through magnetic negative selection, after which naive cells were positively selected on CD45RA and the remaining negative fraction served as the memory subset. Blood was collected by leukapheresis, and PBMCs were isolated by Ficoll-Histopaque density gradient centrifugation and then cryopreserved in liquid nitrogen vapor phase. Analytical flow cytometry was used to check the purity and quantity of each magnetically sorted T cell population. From each sorted fraction, genomic DNA was isolated and quantified by UV absorbance on a Nanodrop 2000c.

The chain couples TRBV27 to TRBJ2-2; the D gene is perhaps TRBD1, from 5 matching bases. What was sequenced was naive CD4+ T cells from PBMCs. What this sample's cell subset or site label stands for: CD45RA+ positively selected. The clonotype was recovered from a man aged 18 to 29 in good health. Some clones in this sample may be carry-over from other donors' samples. The encoded CDR3 is CASRVGATAYTGELFF. The DNA sequence reads TGTGCCAGCAGAGTTGGGGCCACAGCCTACACCGGGGAGCTGTTTTTT.